A single sample is the source of the 15 T cell receptor beta chains below, sequenced in a study of siplizumab effects on memory and regulatory T cells (dated by TCRdb to between 2017 and 2020). The library was obtained by the immunoSEQ multiplex PCR assay. This is the immuneACCESS table as TCRdb keeps it, with only in-frame sequences that have V and J called. A part of the clones is gone; compared with another copy, unresolved V genes explain less than half, and the rest is unexplained. The sample contains some 110,000 clones, about 93% of them found a single time. 0.32% of the sample is held by the ten biggest clonotypes. The material sequenced was CD4+ T cells sorted from blood. Every receptor here comes from a human donor in good health.

The CDR3 sequence: CASRTGTGWATEQYF. CDR3 bases: TGTGCCAGCAGAACCGGGACAGGGTGGGCTACCGAGCAGTACTTC. V and J are TRBV7-2 and TRBJ2-7; 9 positions agree with TRBD1. CDR3 length: 15 amino acids. Trimming took 6 bases from V and 6 from J; bases not matched to a gene: 12. Germline V lookup: CDR1 SGHTA, CDR2 FQGNSA.

V usage is TRBV9 and J usage is TRBJ2-1; a weak D match, TRBD1 (5 bases). CDR3 length: 15 amino acids. Germline V gene sequence: CDR1 SGDLS, CDR2 YYNGEE. Trimming shortened V by 2 bases and J by 9 bases, and 18 bases separated the two germline ends. The CDR3 reads CASSVRIADSSEQFF. CDR3 nucleotides: TGTGCCAGCAGCGTTCGTATAGCTGACAGTAGTGAGCAGTTCTTC.

This clone has only a few counts. This chain links TRBV19 with TRBJ2-4; D remains unclear. This CDR3 has 15 amino acids. The V end lost 7 bases, the J end lost 1 base, and 14 bases lay between the germline ends. Germline assignment: CDR1 LNHDA and CDR2 SQIVND (reference sequence). DNA of the CDR3: TGTGCCAGTACCTCATTTGCGGTCGCCAAAAACATTCAGTACTTC. Its protein product is CASTSFAVAKNIQYF. Full variable domain (rest looked up from reference TRBV19 and TRBJ2-4): DGGITQSPKYLFRKEGQNVTLSCEQNLNHDAMYWYRQDPGQGLRLIYYSQIVNDFQKGDIAEGYSVSREKKESFPLTVTSAQKNPTAFYLCASTSFAVAKNIQYFGAGTRLSVL.

The chain carries TRBV30 and TRBJ1-5; 7 nucleotides align to TRBD1. Germline V gene lookup returns CDR1 GTSNPN and CDR2 SVGIG (reference sequence). The CDR3 is 17 amino acids. Unmatched junction bases numbered 9, after V lost 1 base and J lost 0 bases. The CDR3 DNA sequence: TGTGCCTGGAGTGCCGACAGGGCTTATTATAGCAATCAGCCCCAGCATTTT. Amino acid sequence: CAWSADRAYYSNQPQHF.

The chain links TRBV7-9 to TRBJ1-1; no reliable D call. Germline assignment: CDR1 SEHNR and CDR2 FQNEAQ (reference sequence). Trimming shortened V by 0 bases and J by 6 bases, and 8 bases separated the two germline ends. The CDR3 extends over 13 amino acids. CDR3 sequence: CASSLAASSEAFF. CDR3 sequence (DNA): TGTGCCAGCAGCTTAGCCGCGTCATCTGAAGCTTTCTTT. Full variable domain (missing parts from reference TRBV7-9 and TRBJ1-1): DTGVSQNPRHKITKRGQNVTFRCDPISEHNRLYWYRQTLGQGPEFLTYFQNEAQLEKSRLLSDRFSAERPKGSFSTLEIQRTEQGDSAMYLCASSLAASSEAFFGQGTRLTVV.

The chain couples TRBV2 to TRBJ2-3; 9 nucleotides line up with TRBD2. CDR1 SNHLY and CDR2 FYNNEI come from the germline V gene. The CDR3 totals 15 residues. V shed 6 bases, J shed 6 bases, and the junction held 10 bases outside the gene matches. The CDR3 coding sequence is TGTGCCAGCAGCCTAGCGGGAACCGTAGGGGATACGCAGTATTTT. It codes for CASSLAGTVGDTQYF.

The chain couples TRBV30 to TRBJ2-7; D uncertain. This CDR3 is built from 16 residues. Trimming cost V 1 base and J 0 bases, with 16 bases left between them. CDR1 and CDR2 (germline): GTSNPN, SVGIG (reference sequence). The chain's CDR3 is CAWSALTRRTSYEQYF. Here the CDR3 DNA reads TGTGCCTGGAGTGCTCTGACACGCCGTACCTCCTACGAGCAGTACTTC.

This chain uses TRBV10-3 with TRBJ2-2; no clear D. The germline V and J ends were trimmed by 4 bases and 4 bases, with 13 bases remaining between them. This CDR3 is 15 amino acids long. Germline CDR1 reads ENHRY; CDR2 reads SYGVKD. The CDR3 region has the DNA TGTGCCATCAGTGCGACGGCCAAAGGCACCGGGGAGCTGTTTTTT. Translated, it gives CAISATAKGTGELFF.

The chain has TRBV30 and TRBJ2-3; D is ambiguous. V was cut by 0 bases and J by 2 bases, with 12 bases left in between. Looked up from germline, CDR1 is GTSNPN and CDR2 is SVGIG (reference sequence). This CDR3 comprises 15 residues. DNA of the CDR3: TGTGCCTGGAGTGTAAACCCGACAATCACAGATACGCAGTATTTT. This gives the protein CAWSVNPTITDTQYF.

The chain couples TRBV10-3 to TRBJ2-7; a possible D gene is TRBD1 (5 bases). In germline, CDR1 is ENHRY, CDR2 SYGVKD. CDR3 length: 14 amino acids. V gave up 8 bases and J gave up 7 bases, with 21 bases separating them. DNA of the CDR3: TGTGCCATCGGGGCCTCGCAGATAGCTTGGGAGCAGTACTTC. The encoded protein is CAIGASQIAWEQYF.

The chain combines TRBV7-2 with TRBJ1-1, with a tentative D call TRBD1 (6 bases). Per the germline V gene, CDR1 is SGHTA and CDR2 is FQGNSA. V lost 2 bases to trimming and J lost 4 bases, with 8 bases between them. The CDR3 loop spans 13 amino acids. The CDR3 protein is CASSLKGGTEAFF. CDR3 nucleotide sequence: TGTGCCAGCAGCTTAAAGGGGGGCACTGAAGCTTTCTTT.

The V call is TRBV7-3, the J call TRBJ2-3, with 8 bases aligning to TRBD2. Germline V CDR1 and CDR2: SGHTA, FQGTGA. J gave up 4 bases and V 5 bases, and 11 bases lay outside the gene matches. The CDR3 is 16 residues long. This CDR3 reads CASSQTSGLPPDTQYF. The CDR3, as DNA: TGTGCCAGCAGCCAAACTAGCGGTCTCCCCCCAGATACGCAGTATTTT.

The CDR3 here is CASRATVNTEAFF. CDR3 DNA sequence: TGTGCCAGTAGGGCGACCGTGAACACTGAAGCTTTCTTT. The chain is built from TRBV19 and TRBJ1-1; no clear D. Germline V gives CDR1 LNHDA, CDR2 SQIVND (reference sequence). CDR3 size: 13 residues. V lost 6 bases, J lost 0 bases, and 8 bases lay in between.

Only a few counts were recorded for this clone. The chain is built from TRBV10-1 and TRBJ1-5; the D gene is possibly TRBD1 (5 bases). V gave up 4 bases and J gave up 6 bases, with 16 bases separating them. Germline CDR1 and CDR2: WNHNN and SYGVQD (reference sequence). The CDR3 is 15 amino acids. For the CDR3, the DNA is TGCGCCAGCAGTGCCGCAGGGCTCGTCGGTCAGCCCCAGCATTTT. Its protein is CASSAAGLVGQPQHF.

This clone was found once. The chain joins TRBV5-1 to TRBJ2-6; no definite D call. Per the germline V gene, CDR1 is SGHRS and CDR2 is YFSETQ. The length of the CDR3 is 15 residues. The ends were cut back, 7 bases at V and 2 bases at J, with 13 bases in the middle. The CDR3 region is CASGSQTAGANVLTF. CDR3 DNA sequence: TGCGCCAGCGGGTCCCAGACGGCTGGGGCCAACGTCCTGACTTTC.